The present T cell receptor (beta chain) was sequenced within a study of OX40 agonist ivuxolimab in advanced cancers. Across the study: Every 2 weeks, patients received ivuxolimab intravenously, dosed at 0.01 to 10 mg/kg. General study findings and limits: The study found among the lowest clonal expansion in partial responders at 0.1-3.0 mg/kg.

This clone came up a few times. The antigen remains unidentified. Libraries were prepared by immunoSEQ multiplex PCR; TCRdb keeps only in-frame clonotypes and omits some of them. In the table there are over 70,000 clones, 87% of which are singletons. Trimming at V came to 4 bases and at J to 7 bases, leaving 17 bases not matched to a gene. The germline V gene encodes CDR1 PRHDT and CDR2 FYEKMQ (reference sequence). The CDR3 is 18 amino acids. This sequence originates from an adult with an advanced solid tumor such as melanoma, head and neck, liver or kidney cancer. This chain links TRBV13 with TRBJ2-7; 12 positions match TRBD2. Sequenced here: CD4+ or CD8+ T cells sorted from blood, sampled in a trial of the OX40 agonist ivuxolimab. The CDR3 region is CASSSPSPLAGGEGEQYF. CDR3 DNA: TGTGCCAGCAGCTCCCCCTCCCCTCTAGCGGGAGGGGAAGGGGAGCAGTACTTC.